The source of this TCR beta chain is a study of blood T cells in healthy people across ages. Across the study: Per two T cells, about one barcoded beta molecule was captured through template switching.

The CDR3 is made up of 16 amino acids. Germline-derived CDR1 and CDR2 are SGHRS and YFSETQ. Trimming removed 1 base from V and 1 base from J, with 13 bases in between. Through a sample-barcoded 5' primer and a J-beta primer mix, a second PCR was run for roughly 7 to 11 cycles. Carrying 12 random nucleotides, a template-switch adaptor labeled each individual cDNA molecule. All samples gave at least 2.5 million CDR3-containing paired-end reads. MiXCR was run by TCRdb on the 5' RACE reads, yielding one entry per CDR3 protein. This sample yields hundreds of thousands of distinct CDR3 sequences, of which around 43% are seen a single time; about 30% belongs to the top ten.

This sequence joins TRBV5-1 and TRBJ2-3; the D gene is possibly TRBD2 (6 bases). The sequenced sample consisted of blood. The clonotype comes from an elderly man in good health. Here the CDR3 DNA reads TGCGCCAGCAGCTTGTGGCACGGCGGGGGCACAGATACGCAGTATTTT. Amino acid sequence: CASSLWHGGGTDTQYF.